Shown below are 9 T cell receptor beta chains from a single sample sequenced in a study of T cells in Graves' hyperthyroidism and ophthalmopathy. TCR beta CDR3 regions were amplified from RNA transcripts. The TCR CDR3 first-round RT-PCR relied on the HTBI primer set. TCRdb re-derived calls from the multiplex PCR reads in MiXCR, one entry per CDR3 protein. Found here are more than 650,000 distinct CDR3 sequences, 12% to 15% of them singletons; the top ten hold roughly 10%. The sequenced sample consisted of blood. These receptors all stem from a woman aged 18-29 years with Graves' hyperthyroidism.

CDR3 bases: TGTGCCAGCAGACGGAGAGGGGGGCTAATCAACACCGGGGAGCTGTTTTTT. The encoded protein is CASRRRGGLINTGELFF. V gene TRBV12-3 or TRBV12-4 combines with J gene TRBJ2-2; D may match TRBD1 or TRBD2 (6 bases each). The CDR3 is 17 residues long. V dropped 6 bases and J dropped 2 bases, with 19 bases sitting between them.

This clonotype came up many times. The CDR3 DNA sequence: TGTGCCAGCAGCTTAGCTGGGGGGCGGGCTGAAGCTTTCTTT. It is translated as CASSLAGGRAEAFF. The V call is TRBV11-2, the J call TRBJ1-1; D possibly corresponds to TRBD1 (6 bases). CDR3 length equals 14 residues. Between the trimmed V and J ends, which lost 1 base and 6 bases, there was a span of 12 bases. CDR1 and CDR2 (germline): SGHAT, FQNNGV.

This clonotype was picked up many times. V and J are TRBV3-1 and TRBJ2-5; D may be TRBD1 (6 bases). The CDR3 has 18 amino acids. V lost 0 bases and J lost 0, with 17 bases in between. Germline CDR1 is LGHDT and CDR2 is YNNKEL (reference sequence). The CDR3 is CASSQDPSGADNQETQYF. The CDR3 region has the DNA TGTGCCAGCAGCCAAGATCCCTCAGGGGCGGATAACCAAGAGACCCAGTACTTC.

Only a few counts were recorded for this clonotype. The rearrangement uses TRBV9 and TRBJ2-2; 13 nucleotides align to TRBD2. The germline gives CDR1 SGDLS, CDR2 YYNGEE. The J segment lost 0 bases and the V segment lost 7 bases, leaving 9 bases of the junction unmatched. This CDR3 spans 18 amino acids. CDR3 bases: TGTGCCAGCGGCTCGACTAGCGGGAGGCCTCCGAACACCGGGGAGCTGTTTTTT. Amino acid sequence: CASGSTSGRPPNTGELFF.

This clonotype appeared many times. This chain uses TRBV28 with TRBJ1-5; possibly TRBD1 for D (5 bases). Between the trimmed V and J ends, which lost 7 bases and 4 bases, there was a span of 14 bases. CDR3 length equals 14 residues. Per germline, CDR1 MDHEN and CDR2 SYDVKM. DNA for the CDR3: TGTGCCAGCACCCCCGTTGGGGCAAATCAGCCCCAGCATTTT. Protein: CASTPVGANQPQHF.

This clonotype was seen ten or more times. This chain links TRBV18 with TRBJ2-2; D gene ambiguous. CDR1 is KGHSH, CDR2 LQKENI, per germline. The CDR3 runs to 12 residues. V lost 3 bases to trimming and J lost 6 bases, with 5 bases between them. In nucleotides, the CDR3 is TGTGCCAGCTCACCGGTGGCCGGGGAGCTGTTTTTT. Its translation is CASSPVAGELFF. The variable domain in full, with the rest retrieved from reference TRBV18 and TRBJ2-2, is NAGVMQNPRHLVRRRGQEARLRCSPMKGHSHVYWYRQLPEEGLKFMVYLQKENIIDESGMPKERFSAEFPKEGPSILRIQQVVRGDSAAYFCASSPVAGELFFGEGSRLTVL.

This clonotype was observed a few times. V gene TRBV11-2 combines with J gene TRBJ1-2; 7 bases are shared with TRBD1. CDR1 is SGHAT, CDR2 FQNNGV, per germline. This CDR3 region has 15 residues. V shed 1 base, J shed 7 bases, and the junction held 9 bases outside the gene matches. In DNA, the CDR3 is TGTGCCAGCAGCTTAGTTAGTGACAGGGTTTCTGGCTACACCTTC. Its translation: CASSLVSDRVSGYTF. The full variable domain, rest sourced from reference TRBV11-2 and TRBJ1-2, is EAGVAQSPRYKIIEKRQSVAFWCNPISGHATLYWYQQILGQGPKLLIQFQNNGVVDDSQLPKDRFSAERLKGVDSTLKIQPAKLEDSAVYLCASSLVSDRVSGYTFGSGTRLTVV.

This clonotype was recorded a few times. The chain uses TRBV7-3 and TRBJ1-6; D unresolved. The CDR3 contains 13 residues. Trimming shortened V by 5 bases and J by 7 bases, and 9 bases separated the two germline ends. CDR1 is SGHTA and CDR2 is FQGTGA in the germline V gene. The CDR3 protein is CASSPKLNSPLHF. CDR3 sequence (DNA): TGTGCCAGCAGCCCGAAACTGAATTCACCCCTCCACTTT.

In this sample, this clonotype turned up many times. The gene calls are TRBV30 and TRBJ2-2; perhaps TRBD2 as D (6 bases). V was pared by 0 bases and J by 8 bases, with 13 bases between. This CDR3 is built from 14 residues. Looked up from germline, CDR1 is GTSNPN and CDR2 is SVGIG (reference sequence). CDR3 bases: TGTGCCTGGAGTGTGCCGGCGGGACGGGGGGAGCTGTTTTTT. The encoded protein is CAWSVPAGRGELFF.